This T cell receptor beta chain was captured in a study of shared clonotypes between healthy human individuals (dated by TCRdb to 2018 to 2020). Context from the whole study: Three men and a couple of women, aged 18 to 49 years, made up the cohort. Per donor, three plates each were used for CD4 naive and CD4 memory, two for CD8 naive, and one for CD8 memory. Leukapheresis yielded between about 0.8 and 9.5 billion PBMCs per donor. To increase sequencing depth and limit assay-specific biases, TCR repertoire library preparation and sequencing were carried out by different laboratories using diverse techniques. To estimate repertoire size and how much clonotypes are shared between individuals, the study performed deep sequencing of blood TCR repertoires from a few healthy adults.

General findings and caveats noted by the study authors: Incomplete sequencing was indicated by rarefaction of sorted-subset datasets, despite the large sequencing depth. Pairwise subsampling indicated that sequencing depth was expected to affect the degree of clonotype sharing among donors. Naive subsets generally had larger estimated clonotype richness than memory subsets did. Clonotypes shared by all four sorted-subset donors showed higher generation probabilities than non-shared clonotypes. Sampling was restricted to blood, and TCR repertoires in tissue are likely to differ from TCR repertoires in blood. Because the study included only a small number of donors, the genetic and exposure-history diversity represented was limited. About 5% of naive CD4, 3% to 3.5% of naive CD8, approximately 2.2% of memory CD4, and 0.4% of memory CD8 clonotypes were shared across several donors.

In regard to this clone: Its antigen is unknown. It has no much larger one-base neighbor in the sample; base qualities were not kept. Other DNA sequences in this specimen translate into the identical CDR3.

TCR CDR3 regions were amplified from genomic DNA by multiplex PCR using the deep immunoSEQ assay. Genomic DNA extracted from each cell subset was distributed evenly over all wells of several immunoSEQ 96-well plates, and each plate served as one replicate. Each replicate PCR for sorted subsets received about 220 ng genomic DNA, equal to roughly 29,000 T cell genomes. Purified libraries were quantified with a Qubit 3.0 fluorometer, sized on a Bioanalyzer 2100, and re-quantified with the KAPA Library Quantification kit. Each immunoSEQ 96-well plate was sequenced on its own single-read 150-cycle Illumina NextSeq 550 flow cell. Regarding the original processing steps: Because only junctional sequences without quality scores were contained in the immunoSEQ output, filtering matching that applied to full-length reads could not be performed. Sequences were annotated with PyIR, a Python wrapper for IgBLAST v1.9, and V/J genes and CDR3 were assigned using IMGT germline references. Any read was removed if the V/J assignment was weak (E-value above 1e-6), the CDR3 was missing, or the read contained stop codons, out-of-frame junctions, or ambiguous translated residues. V3J clonotypes were defined as sequences sharing an identical inferred V gene, J gene, and CDR3 amino acid sequence. The percentage overlap between two repertoires was calculated by dividing the number of shared unique clonotypes by the size of the smaller repertoire. Repertoire richness was assessed with RTK rarefaction, the Chao1 estimator, and Recon v2.1 estimates of unobserved clonotypes. OLGA was used to compute generation probabilities for all TCRbeta clonotypes that the gDNA method yielded from several donors. TCRdb limited this immuneACCESS table to in-frame rearrangements with V and J called. A share of clones is missing; checked studies link under half to unresolved V genes, and the rest is unexplained. V, J and clone size derive from that table, while D and trimming were established from the DNA sequence. Counted in this sample were around 640,000 clones; 95% to 97% of them appeared once. The top ten clonotypes cover more than 0.085% of the sample.

For the CD8 naive samples, CD45RO-negative cells were positively selected for CCR7, yielding a CD45RA+CCR7+ population from which TemRA cells were excluded. Donors were healthy HIV-negative adults with no recently reported acute infections or vaccinations. All donors were Caucasian adults living in Nashville, Tennessee, USA. After blood collection by leukapheresis, PBMCs were isolated using Ficoll-Histopaque density gradient centrifugation and then cryopreserved in the vapor phase of liquid nitrogen. Purity and quantity of every magnetically sorted T cell population were checked by analytical flow cytometry. Genomic DNA was isolated from each sorted fraction and quantified by UV absorbance on a Nanodrop 2000c. Relative to germline, V is 8 bases shorter and J is 2 bases shorter, with 4 bases between their ends. CDR1 and CDR2, looked up from the germline V gene, are SNHLY and FYNNEI. From its cysteine to its phenylalanine, the CDR3 spans 10 amino acids. The retained sequence is limited to the CDR3, 30 bases, with the frame set at the first base.

The source material was naive CD8+ T cells sorted from blood. This sample's cell subset or site label indicates: CD45RA+CCR7+. This sequence originates from a woman in her 30s in good health. This chain joins TRBV2 to TRBJ2-7, with no confident D gene call. Here is the DNA: TGTGCCAGCGGGGCCTACGAGCAGTACTTC. This encodes CASGAYEQYF.